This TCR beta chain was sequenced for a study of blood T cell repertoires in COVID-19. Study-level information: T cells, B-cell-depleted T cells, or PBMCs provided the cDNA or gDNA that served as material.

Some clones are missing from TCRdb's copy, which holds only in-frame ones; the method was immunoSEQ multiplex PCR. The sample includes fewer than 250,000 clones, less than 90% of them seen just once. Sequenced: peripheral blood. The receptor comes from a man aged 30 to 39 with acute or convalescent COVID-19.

The DNA of the CDR3 is TGTGCCAGTAGTATGTCAGGGGTGGGAACAGATACGCAGTATTTT. It encodes CASSMSGVGTDTQYF. The V gene is TRBV19, the J gene TRBJ2-3; D possibly corresponds to TRBD1 (6 bases). With 3 bases removed from V and 3 bases from J, the gap between germline ends came to 13 bases. The CDR3 is made up of 15 amino acids. Germline-derived CDR1 and CDR2 are LNHDA and SQIVND (reference sequence).